This T cell receptor (beta chain) was identified in a study of tumor and adjacent non-tumor tissue in lung cancer. Study information: Stage I to III disease affected over nine men and several women aged about 31 to 80. Study-level findings and limits: Tumor repertoires had a smaller top 100 clone share than normal lung. TCR diversity was significantly greater in tumor than normal lung tissue.

Germline V gene data show CDR1 as SQVTM and CDR2 as ANQGSEA. Trimming stripped 5 bases from V and 7 bases from J, with 14 bases between. The CDR3 is made up of 12 amino acids. This sample's RNA came from whole unsorted tissue. TCRbeta libraries were built with three rounds of nested PCR, modified from ARM-PCR. TCRdb called the multiplex PCR reads again in MiXCR, with one record for every CDR3 protein. The sample holds 65,000 to 90,000 distinct CDR3 sequences, 65% to 75% seen once. As for this clonotype: The antigen remains undetermined.

The specimen was lung tumor tissue. This clonotype was obtained from a woman in her seventies with non-small cell lung cancer. The rearrangement joins TRBV29-1 to TRBJ1-1, with a tentative D call TRBD1 (5 bases). CDR3 sequence (DNA): TGCAGCGTTACGGGGGGATTTGGTGAAGCTTTCTTT. Residues: CSVTGGFGEAFF.